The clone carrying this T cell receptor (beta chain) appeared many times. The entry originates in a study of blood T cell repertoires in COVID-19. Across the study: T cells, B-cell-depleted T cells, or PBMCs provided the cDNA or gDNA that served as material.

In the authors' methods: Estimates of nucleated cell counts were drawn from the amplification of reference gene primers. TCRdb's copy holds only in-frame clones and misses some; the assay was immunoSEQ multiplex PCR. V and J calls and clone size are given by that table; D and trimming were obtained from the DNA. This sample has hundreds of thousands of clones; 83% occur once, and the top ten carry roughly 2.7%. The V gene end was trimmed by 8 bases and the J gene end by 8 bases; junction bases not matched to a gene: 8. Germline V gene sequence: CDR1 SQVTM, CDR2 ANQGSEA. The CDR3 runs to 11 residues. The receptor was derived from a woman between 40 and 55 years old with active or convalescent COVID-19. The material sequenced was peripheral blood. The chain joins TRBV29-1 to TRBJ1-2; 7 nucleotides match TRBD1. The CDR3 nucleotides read TGCAGCCCTGAGGAGGGGGCCGGCTACACCTTC. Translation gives CSPEEGAGYTF.